Described below is a single TCR beta chain sequence and its context. This clone's antigen is unknown. Base qualities are not recorded, but no much larger clone differs from it by a single base. The data belong to a study of blood T cell repertoires in COVID-19 (dated by TCRdb to about 2020). Concerning the study at large: Samples covering the acute and convalescent phases of COVID-19 were provided by collaborators in the United States, Italy and Spain. The material from the prospective study consisted of cDNA or gDNA derived from T cells, B-cell-depleted T cells, or PBMCs. Deeply sampled blood TCRbeta repertoires from subjects exposed to, actively infected with, or recovered from COVID-19 were included in the dataset. The repertoires were released in a freely available public database meant as a resource for research on the immune response to SARS-CoV-2. The samples were drawn from two sources: the first 160 participants of the ongoing ImmuneRACE study, and some 1,300 subjects contributed by 6 global collaborators. Sample metadata almost always included a de-identified subject ID, COVID-19 status, age in years and sex. HLA class I and class II types, where available, came from metadata supplied by the sample provider rather than from assay-based typing. General findings and caveats noted by the study authors: The quantity of clinical and demographic metadata differed by source and by participant and was supplied without curation.

Whole blood was collected in K2EDTA tubes by collaborating institutions according to the institutions' own protocols. Collaborator samples were shipped for TCRbeta analysis as frozen whole blood, isolated PBMCs, or DNA extracted from either sample type. TCRbeta CDR3 regions were amplified from genomic DNA using the immunoSEQ Assay, a bias-controlled multiplex PCR. As for the authors' bioinformatics: Within the assay, amplification of reference gene primers was used to estimate how many nucleated cells each sample contained. To quantify the absolute abundance of each unique TCRbeta CDR3 rearrangement, sequence reads were collapsed and filtered. For each sample, productive Simpson clonality was calculated by taking the square root of Simpson's diversity index across productive rearrangements. TCRdb carries this immuneACCESS record with in-frame sequences only. Its versions omit some clonotypes, under half of them owing to an unresolved V gene in the studies checked, with the rest unexplained. The DNA was the basis for D and trimming; V, J and clone size are from that table. For this sample there are under 150,000 clones; around 87% appear just once. The ten most abundant clones make up 2% to 2.5% of the sample.

The receptor's source is a man aged 50 to 60 with active COVID-19. The sample was peripheral blood.

This receptor has the CDR3 CASSWTGDEAFF. The base sequence is TGTGCCAGCAGTTGGACAGGGGACGAAGCTTTCTTT. The rearrangement combines TRBV12-3 or TRBV12-4 with TRBJ1-1, with 9 bases matching TRBD1. The CDR3 starts with the cysteine, ends with the phenylalanine, and has 12 residues. The DNA shown is the 36-base CDR3, in frame from base 1. V is pruned by 4 bases and J by 8 bases, leaving 2 bases of the junction without a gene match.